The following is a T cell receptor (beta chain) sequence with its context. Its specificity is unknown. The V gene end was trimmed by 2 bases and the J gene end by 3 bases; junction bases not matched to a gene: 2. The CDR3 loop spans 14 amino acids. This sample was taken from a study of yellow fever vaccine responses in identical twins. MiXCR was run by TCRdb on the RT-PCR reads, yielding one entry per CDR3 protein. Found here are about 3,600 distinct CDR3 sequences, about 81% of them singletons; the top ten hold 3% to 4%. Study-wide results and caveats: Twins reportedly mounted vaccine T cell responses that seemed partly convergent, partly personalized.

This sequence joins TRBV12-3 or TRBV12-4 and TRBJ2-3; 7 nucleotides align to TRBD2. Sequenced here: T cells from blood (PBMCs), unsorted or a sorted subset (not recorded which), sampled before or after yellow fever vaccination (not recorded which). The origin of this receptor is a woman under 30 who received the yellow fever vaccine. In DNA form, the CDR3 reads TGTGCCAGCAGTTTAAGCGGGGCGACAGATACGCAGTATTTT. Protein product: CASSLSGATDTQYF.